This entry lists 30 T cell receptor beta chains sequenced from one sample in a study of OX40 agonist ivuxolimab in advanced cancers. Library creation used the immunoSEQ multiplex PCR assay. In its TCRdb copy, this immuneACCESS table keeps in-frame sequences only and misses some clones. Where compared with another copy, unresolved V genes explain less than half of these, and the others have no known cause. The table for this sample lists roughly 80,000 clones; around four fifths of them were counted only once. The top ten hold 0.75% to 0.85% of the sample. The specimen comprised CD4+ or CD8+ T cells sorted from blood, sampled in a trial of the OX40 agonist ivuxolimab. Receptors originate from an adult with an advanced solid tumor such as melanoma, head and neck, liver or kidney cancer.

The CDR3 region is CASSLVGGQGRDETQYF. The CDR3 DNA follows: TGTGCCAGCAGCTTAGTAGGGGGACAGGGACGTGACGAGACCCAGTACTTC. The chain links TRBV7-9 to TRBJ2-5; 9 nucleotides align to TRBD1. CDR3 length: 17 amino acids. CDR1 is SEHNR, CDR2 FQNEAQ, per germline (reference sequence). J lost 5 bases, V lost 1 base, and 11 bases had no gene match.

This rearrangement joins TRBV4-3 to TRBJ2-5, with a possible D match to TRBD1 (5 bases). Germline V gene lookup returns CDR1 LGHNA and CDR2 YSLEER. The CDR3 spans 15 residues. Trimming cost V 3 bases and J 1 base, with 12 bases left between them. The CDR3: CASSHYRNRQETQYF. The CDR3 DNA reads TGCGCCAGCAGCCATTACAGGAACCGCCAAGAGACCCAGTACTTC.

The chain uses TRBV4-2 and TRBJ1-1, with D perhaps TRBD1 (6 bases). This CDR3 comprises 14 residues. Germline V gives CDR1 LGHNA, CDR2 YNFKEQ. Trimming left V 0 bases short and J 5 bases short, with 10 bases between. The CDR3 protein is CASSQEGRGTEAFF. The CDR3 nucleotides are TGTGCCAGCAGCCAAGAGGGCAGGGGTACTGAAGCTTTCTTT.

The rearrangement joins TRBV10-2 to TRBJ1-1; 12 positions match TRBD1. This CDR3 has 15 residues. V lost 2 bases, J lost 5 bases, and 3 bases stayed unmatched. Germline CDR1 and CDR2: WSHSY and SAAADI. The CDR3 sequence: CASSEGTGGNTEAFF. CDR3 in DNA: TGCGCCAGCAGTGAGGGGACAGGGGGCAATACTGAAGCTTTCTTT.

This chain uses TRBV7-2 with TRBJ2-3; a weak D match, TRBD1 (6 bases). Looked up from germline, CDR1 is SGHTA and CDR2 is FQGNSA. V lost 4 bases and J 2 bases, leaving 13 bases between the germline ends. The CDR3 is made up of 15 amino acids. CDR3 in DNA: TGTGCCAGCAGCTCCCACAGGGTTCTCACAGATACGCAGTATTTT. Its protein is CASSSHRVLTDTQYF.

This sequence joins TRBV21-1 and TRBJ2-7; the table's D gene call, TRBD1, was not cross checked with the DNA. TRBV21-1 is assigned pseudogene status. The CDR3 has 15 residues. CDR3 coding DNA: TGTGCCAGCAGCGAATCTCCCAGGGCCGCCTACGAGCAGTACTTC. This codes for CASSESPRAAYEQYF.

This rearrangement joins TRBV19 to TRBJ1-4, with 10 bases fitting TRBD1. There are 16 residues in the CDR3. The V gene end was trimmed by 0 bases and the J gene end by 11 bases; junction bases not matched to a gene: 9. CDR1 and CDR2 from the germline V gene are LNHDA and SQIVND (reference sequence). The CDR3 loop is CASSIDRWDRGSKLFF. The CDR3 nucleotides are TGTGCCAGTAGTATAGATCGGTGGGACAGGGGATCCAAACTGTTTTTT.

This clone came up a few times. V and J are TRBV27 and TRBJ1-4; no clear D. V gave up 8 bases and J gave up 4 bases, with 14 bases separating them. This CDR3 has 14 residues. In germline, CDR1 is MNHEY, CDR2 SMNVEV (reference sequence). CDR3 DNA sequence: TGTGCCAGCTCAGTTTCTCGCCTTAATGAAAAACTGTTTTTT. Its protein is CASSVSRLNEKLFF.

The chain employs TRBV4-3 and TRBJ1-3, with D unresolved. V dropped 4 bases and J dropped 0 bases, with 10 bases sitting between them. This CDR3 is built from 15 residues. Germline lookup yields CDR1 LGHNA and CDR2 YSLEER. CDR3 region: CASSRAFTSGNTIYF. Written as DNA, the CDR3 is TGCGCCAGCAGCCGGGCATTCACCTCTGGAAACACCATATATTTT.

This chain joins TRBV7-2 and TRBJ2-5; 8 positions match TRBD2. Germline V gene sequence: CDR1 SGHTA, CDR2 FQGNSA. The CDR3 is made up of 14 amino acids. Trimming at V came to 5 bases and at J to 5 bases, leaving 7 bases not matched to a gene. The CDR3: CASSAGRGDETQYF. CDR3 DNA: TGTGCCAGCAGCGCCGGGAGGGGCGATGAGACCCAGTACTTC.

V gene TRBV5-1 combines with J gene TRBJ2-2; D is perhaps TRBD2 (5 bases). Looked up from germline, CDR1 is SGHRS and CDR2 is YFSETQ. CDR3 length: 13 residues. Deletions cut 2 bases from V and 8 bases from J, with 10 bases between. The CDR3 protein is CASSFGSTGELFF. The CDR3 bases are TGCGCCAGCAGCTTTGGGAGTACGGGGGAGCTGTTTTTT.

The V call is TRBV5-1, the J call TRBJ2-2; 10 nucleotides match TRBD2. CDR1 and CDR2 (germline): SGHRS, YFSETQ. The V gene end was trimmed by 4 bases and the J gene end by 6 bases; junction bases not matched to a gene: 9. The CDR3 runs to 16 residues. DNA of the CDR3: TGCGCCAGCAGCGTTTTCCTAGCGGGGGAGGCCGGGGAGCTGTTTTTT. Encoded protein: CASSVFLAGEAGELFF.

The rearrangement links TRBV28 to TRBJ1-6, with D perhaps TRBD1 (5 bases). Germline V gene data show CDR1 as MDHEN and CDR2 as SYDVKM. V was clipped by 6 bases and J by 9 bases, with 15 bases between them. CDR3 length: 14 residues. CDR3 DNA: TGTGCCAGCAGGGTAATGGAGGGGATTTCACCCCTCCACTTT. As protein: CASRVMEGISPLHF.

The rearrangement links TRBV25-1 to TRBJ2-7; D assignment may be TRBD1 or TRBD2 (6 bases each). The germline gives CDR1 MGHDK, CDR2 SYGVNS. The CDR3 spans 14 residues. The V and J ends lost 3 bases and 2 bases respectively, with 11 bases between them. CDR3 region: CASSDGGLTYEQYF. The CDR3 nucleotides are TGTGCCAGCAGTGATGGGGGGCTAACCTACGAGCAGTACTTC.

V and J are TRBV4-3 and TRBJ1-1; 7 bases map to TRBD1. The CDR3 has 14 residues. Trimming at V came to 7 bases and at J to 2 bases, leaving 7 bases not matched to a gene. The germline V gene encodes CDR1 LGHNA and CDR2 YSLEER. The CDR3 sequence is CASTPGTANTEAFF. The CDR3 DNA reads as TGCGCCAGCACACCCGGGACAGCCAACACTGAAGCTTTCTTT.

The V and J genes are TRBV7-9 and TRBJ1-1, with a tentative D call TRBD1 (5 bases). There are 12 residues in the CDR3. Trimming pared 7 bases from V and 10 bases from J, leaving 16 bases between. The germline gives CDR1 SEHNR, CDR2 FQNEAQ (reference sequence). The CDR3 DNA sequence: TGTGCCAGCATGGGCGGGGGGGATAGAGCTTTCTTT. It codes for CASMGGGDRAFF.

The CDR3 spells CASSETPPVDRGYGYTF. The CDR3 coding sequence is TGTGCCAGCAGTGAAACCCCCCCCGTGGACAGGGGCTATGGCTACACCTTC. This chain connects TRBV25-1 to TRBJ1-2; 9 positions match TRBD1. There are 17 residues in the CDR3. Germline CDR1 and CDR2: MGHDK and SYGVNS. V lost 2 bases and J lost 4; bases outside the gene matches: 11.

The V call is TRBV6-5, the J call TRBJ1-2; the D is unclear. This CDR3 spans 11 amino acids. Germline CDR1 and CDR2: MNHEY and SVGAGI. The germline V and J ends were trimmed by 4 bases and 6 bases, with 6 bases remaining between them. This CDR3 reads CASSSADGYTF. Here the CDR3 DNA reads TGTGCCAGCAGTTCTGCTGATGGCTACACCTTC.

The chain is built from TRBV10-3 and TRBJ2-7; 7 nucleotides match TRBD2. From germline, CDR1 is ENHRY and CDR2 SYGVKD. The CDR3 has 14 residues. V lost 10 bases and J lost 2; bases outside the gene matches: 11. The chain's CDR3 is CATAPSTSTYEQYF. The CDR3, as DNA: TGTGCCACTGCGCCATCGACTAGCACCTACGAGCAGTACTTC.

The gene calls are TRBV7-3 and TRBJ2-2, with D possibly TRBD1 on 5 matching bases. The germline V gene has CDR1 SGHTA and CDR2 FQGTGA. The CDR3 has 14 residues. The V gene lost 7 bases and the J gene lost 6 bases, with 15 bases spanning the gap. The CDR3 DNA is TGTGCCAGCAACCCATGGGGCCAAGCCGGGGAGCTGTTTTTT. Amino acid sequence: CASNPWGQAGELFF. Full variable domain (missing parts from reference TRBV7-3 and TRBJ2-2): GAGVSQTPSNKVTEKGKYVELRCDPISGHTALYWYRQSLGQGPEFLIYFQGTGAADDSGLPNDRFFAVRPEGSVSTLKIQRTERGDSAVYLCASNPWGQAGELFFGEGSRLTVL.

CDR3 region: CASSTDTSTDTQYF. The DNA of the CDR3 is TGTGCCAGTAGTACGGACACCTCCACAGATACGCAGTATTTT. The genes are TRBV19 and TRBJ2-3, with D tentatively TRBD1 (5 bases). Trimming took 4 bases from V and 2 from J, leaving 10 bases between them. Germline loops: CDR1 LNHDA, CDR2 SQIVND (reference sequence). This CDR3 comprises 14 residues.

The chain is built from TRBV6-1 and TRBJ2-3, with 8 nucleotides matching TRBD2. The CDR3 is 14 amino acids. Losses at the gene ends were 7 bases for V and 6 bases for J; bases not matched to a gene: 9. CDR1 is MNHNS, CDR2 SASEGT, per germline. The CDR3 loop is CASMTYGGEDTQYF. The CDR3 bases are TGTGCCAGCATGACCTACGGGGGGGAGGATACGCAGTATTTT.

The chain employs TRBV5-6 and TRBJ1-5; D gene ambiguous. CDR1 and CDR2 (germline): SGHDT, YYEEEE. CDR3 length: 15 amino acids. Trimming cost V 0 bases and J 3 bases, with 10 bases left between them. CDR3 protein: CASSLGNGFNQPQHF. In nucleotides, the CDR3 is TGTGCCAGCAGCTTGGGTAATGGGTTCAATCAGCCCCAGCATTTT. Complete variable domain (other parts from reference TRBV5-6 and TRBJ1-5): DAGVTQSPTHLIKTRGQQVTLRCSPKSGHDTVSWYQQALGQGPQFIFQYYEEEERQRGNFPDRFSGHQFPNYSSELNVNALLLGDSALYLCASSLGNGFNQPQHFGDGTRLSIL.

The J gene is TRBJ2-7, the V gene TRBV29-1; TRBD2 aligns across 7 bases. The germline V gene encodes CDR1 SQVTM and CDR2 ANQGSEA. V dropped 4 bases and J dropped 7; count of bases not matched to a gene: 16. The CDR3 is 15 amino acids. In DNA, the CDR3 is TGCAGCGTTGTTGCGGGGGACTACGCGGTGGGGGAGCAGTACTTC. Its translation: CSVVAGDYAVGEQYF.

The chain combines TRBV19 with TRBJ1-1; perhaps TRBD1 as D (6 bases). From germline, CDR1 is LNHDA and CDR2 SQIVND (reference sequence). The CDR3 consists of 16 residues. V lost 5 bases, J lost 1 base, and 17 bases lay in between. CDR3 nucleotide sequence: TGTGCCAGTAGTGGATACAGGGAGCAGGGGAACACTGAAGCTTTCTTT. It codes for CASSGYREQGNTEAFF.

The chain links TRBV7-9 to TRBJ1-1; a possible D gene is TRBD1 (6 bases). This CDR3 is built from 13 residues. The ends were cut back, 11 bases at V and 0 bases at J, with 13 bases in the middle. Germline CDR1 and CDR2: SEHNR and FQNEAQ (reference sequence). The CDR3, as DNA: TGTGCCTGCCGACAGGAGGTGAACACTGAAGCTTTCTTT. The encoded protein is CACRQEVNTEAFF.

This chain joins TRBV6-6 and TRBJ1-1; D remains unclear. CDR3 length: 12 residues. V lost 2 bases to trimming and J lost 8 bases, with 9 bases between them. The germline V gene has CDR1 MNHNY and CDR2 SVGAGI (reference sequence). CDR3 residues: CASSYNDLEAFF. In nucleotides, the CDR3 is TGTGCCAGCAGTTACAATGACCTAGAAGCTTTCTTT.

The chain uses TRBV2 and TRBJ2-3, with D maybe TRBD2 (6 bases). The CDR3 sequence is 12 residues long. Germline V gene data show CDR1 as SNHLY and CDR2 as FYNNEI. V lost 7 bases and J 5 bases, leaving 10 bases between the germline ends. The CDR3 nucleotides are TGTGCCAGCACCCCAGCGGGAGATACGCAGTATTTT. This sequence encodes CASTPAGDTQYF.

The chain couples TRBV7-8 to TRBJ1-1; D unclear. CDR3 length: 11 residues. CDR1 and CDR2 from the germline V gene are SGHVS and FQNEAQ. Trimming left V 5 bases short and J 6 bases short, with 7 bases between. CDR3 in DNA: TGTGCCAGCAGCCGCAACTCTGAAGCTTTCTTT. Its translation is CASSRNSEAFF.

This rearrangement joins TRBV30 to TRBJ2-3; D remains ambiguous. Trimming took 0 bases from V and 10 from J, leaving 14 bases between them. This CDR3 contains 13 residues. The germline gives CDR1 GTSNPN, CDR2 SVGIG (reference sequence). The CDR3: CAWSVSSFGAQYF. Here the CDR3 DNA reads TGTGCCTGGAGTGTATCCTCCTTTGGTGCGCAGTATTTT.